The clone carrying this T cell receptor (beta chain) was detected only a few times. The data were taken from a study of radiation and T cells in renal cell carcinoma. About the research overall: Nephrectomy followed 15 Gy stereotactic body radiation by 4 weeks.

Stated time point: baseline pretreatment blood. Treatment: 15 Gy SBRT to primary tumor, nephrectomy 4 weeks later. The method was immunoSEQ multiplex PCR; TCRdb's version includes in-frame clones alone and lacks a portion of them. In the table there are around 94,000 clones, 70% to 90% of which are singletons. Germline-derived CDR1 and CDR2 are SGHRS and YFSETQ. V lost 2 bases and J 1 base, leaving 9 bases between the germline ends. This CDR3 region has 14 residues. The chain employs TRBV5-1 and TRBJ1-1; no reliable D call. Sequenced here: blood, sampled from a patient whose treatment included radiotherapy and nephrectomy. The sequence came from a man aged 50-59 years with renal cell carcinoma. The CDR3 spells CASSLFEKNTEAFF. The DNA of the CDR3 is TGCGCCAGCAGCTTATTCGAGAAGAACACTGAAGCTTTCTTT.